Listed below are T cell receptor beta chains from one sample, sequenced in a study of CD8 T cells in Susac syndrome. TCRdb ran MiXCR on the immunoSEQ multiplex PCR reads and lists one entry per CDR3 protein. The data contain 100,000 or so distinct CDR3 sequences, approximately 95% of them singletons. Sequences were obtained from CD8+ T cells from PBMCs. These receptors were obtained from a human donor with Susac syndrome. Both conserved end residues are part of each CDR3. The D gene is left open where the match is weak. Clone size appears in some rows only: once, few, many, or a class for an expanded clone.

TRBV27	NA	TRBJ2-7	NA	TGTGCCAGCAGTTCCGCCCTGGGCGTCCACGAGCAGTACTTC	CASSSALGVHEQYF
TRBV2	NA	TRBJ2-4	NA	TGTGCCAGCAGTGGGGGTGACATTCAGTACTTC	CASSGGDIQYF
TRBV13	NA	TRBJ1-2	NA	TGTGCCAGCACCTTCCTCTCGGACATACAACGGTATGGCTACACCTTC	CASTFLSDIQRYGYTF
TRBV6-1	NA	TRBJ2-3	NA	TGTGCCAGTCTTCGGGTTAGTACGCAGTATTTT	CASLRVSTQYF
TRBV3-1	NA	TRBJ2-1	TRBD2	TGTGCCAGCAGCCAAGATAACCTAGCGGTGAGACAGAATGAGCAGTTCTTC	CASSQDNLAVRQNEQFF
TRBV3-1	NA	TRBJ2-2	NA	TGTGCCAGCAGCCAAGGGTCGAACACCGGGGAGCTGTTTTTT	CASSQGSNTGELFF
TRBV20-1	NA	TRBJ1-1	NA	TGCAGTGCTTTGAGAGGGGACACTGAAGCTTTCTTT	CSALRGDTEAFF
TRBV12-3/TRBV12-4	NA	TRBJ2-7	NA	TGTGCCAGCAGTTTGGTCGGAACAGGATACTACGAGCAGTACTTC	CASSLVGTGYYEQYF
TRBV15	NA	TRBJ1-2	NA	TGTGCCACCAGCAGGACAGCCTATGGCTACACCTTC	CATSRTAYGYTF
TRBV11-2	once	TRBJ2-1	NA	TGTGCCAGCAGCCCTAGTCCGGCTAGCGCCAATGAGCAGTTCTTC	CASSPSPASANEQFF
TRBV6-6	NA	TRBJ1-5	NA	TGTGCCAGCAGTACCGGGACGGCTAGCAATCAGCCCCAGCATTTT	CASSTGTASNQPQHF
TRBV2	NA	TRBJ2-1	NA	TGTGCCAGCAGGGGGGAGCCTCATGAGCAGTTCTTC	CASRGEPHEQFF
TRBV15	NA	TRBJ1-4	TRBD1	TGTGCCACCAGCAGAGAGATAGGGGACGGGACAGGGAATGAAAAACTGTTTTTT	CATSREIGDGTGNEKLFF
TRBV25-1	NA	TRBJ2-4	NA	TGTGCCAGCAGTGATGGGACCCCAATTCAGTACTTC	CASSDGTPIQYF
TRBV14	NA	TRBJ1-1	NA	TGTGCCAGCAGCCTCTCTCAGTTGAACACTGAAGCTTTCTTT	CASSLSQLNTEAFF
TRBV5-6	NA	TRBJ2-4	TRBD1	TGTGCCAGCAGGGGACGGGGGGACAGGGGAAACATTCAGTACTTC	CASRGRGDRGNIQYF
TRBV18	NA	TRBJ2-7	NA	TGTGCCAGCTCACCACAGGCAGGCAATCCCTACGAGCAGTACTTC	CASSPQAGNPYEQYF
TRBV29-1	once	TRBJ2-7	TRBD2	TGCAGCGTACGAGCGGGGGCCTACGAGCAGTACTTC	CSVRAGAYEQYF
TRBV3-1	NA	TRBJ2-7	NA	TGTGCCAGCAGCCAAGACAGGGACTACGAGCAGTACTTC	CASSQDRDYEQYF
TRBV11-2	NA	TRBJ2-1	NA	TGTGCCAGCAGCCTATACAGGGTAGTCGATGGTGAGCAGTTCTTC	CASSLYRVVDGEQFF
TRBV28	NA	TRBJ2-6	NA	TGTGCCAGCAGTTTGCGACCCTCTGGGGCCAACGTCCTGACTTTC	CASSLRPSGANVLTF
TRBV29-1	NA	TRBJ2-7	TRBD1	TGCAGCGCCAGACAGGGTTCGTACGAGCAGTACTTC	CSARQGSYEQYF
TRBV9	NA	TRBJ2-1	TRBD1	TGTGCCAGCAGCGTAGAGAATACAGGGGGCATGGATGAGCAGTTCTTC	CASSVENTGGMDEQFF
TRBV9	NA	TRBJ2-3	NA	TGTGCCAGCAGCGTAGAAACAGATACGCAGTATTTT	CASSVETDTQYF
TRBV3-1	NA	TRBJ2-1	NA	TGTGCCAGCAGCCCCTTAACGGGAGTGGATGAGCAGTTCTTC	CASSPLTGVDEQFF
TRBV12-3/TRBV12-4	NA	TRBJ2-7	NA	TGTGCCAGCACCGGGACCTGGGTTTACGAGCAGTACTTC	CASTGTWVYEQYF
TRBV29-1	NA	TRBJ2-7	NA	TGCAGCGCCCAGACAGGAATCTCCTACGAGCAGTACTTC	CSAQTGISYEQYF
TRBV15	NA	TRBJ2-7	NA	TGTGCCACCAGCGCACAAGAAGGGCAGTACTACGAGCAGTACTTC	CATSAQEGQYYEQYF
TRBV7-9	NA	TRBJ2-7	NA	TGTGCCAGCAGGCCCGGGGGCAGGGAGGCCCACGAGCAGTACTTC	CASRPGGREAHEQYF
TRBV15	NA	TRBJ2-2	NA	TGTGCCACCAGTTCCCCGACAGGTGCAACGGATCCGAACACCGGGGAGCTGTTTTTT	CATSSPTGATDPNTGELFF
TRBV5-4	once	TRBJ1-1	NA	TGTGCCAGCAGCATTAAGGGCCGAGAGAGGGGCACTGAAGCTTTCTTT	CASSIKGRERGTEAFF
TRBV15	NA	TRBJ2-3	NA	TGTGCCACCAGCAGAGATCGGGGTAGCTCAGATACGCAGTATTTT	CATSRDRGSSDTQYF
TRBV29-1	NA	TRBJ1-2	NA	TGCAGCGTGGGGACCGACTATGGCTACACCTTC	CSVGTDYGYTF
TRBV6-2/TRBV6-3	NA	TRBJ1-5	NA	TGTGCCAGCAGCCATAGCAATCAGCCCCAGCATTTT	CASSHSNQPQHF
TRBV29-1	NA	TRBJ1-1	NA	TGCAGCGTTGAAACCGGGGTCACTGAAGCTTTCTTT	CSVETGVTEAFF
TRBV29-1	NA	TRBJ2-1	NA	TGCAGCGTTGCTGGTCTGGCAGAGGCTTATGAGCAGTTCTTC	CSVAGLAEAYEQFF
TRBV12-3/TRBV12-4	NA	TRBJ1-5	NA	TGTGCCAGCAGACAAGGGGGGGTAGGGCAGCCCCAGCATTTT	CASRQGGVGQPQHF
TRBV11-2	NA	TRBJ1-2	NA	TGTGCCAGCAGCTTTTCGACAGGTGGATGGTATGGCTACACCTTC	CASSFSTGGWYGYTF
TRBV4-1	NA	TRBJ2-6	NA	TGCGCCAGCAGCCCGACCGGGTTGTCTGGGGCCAACGTCCTGACTTTC	CASSPTGLSGANVLTF
TRBV24-1	NA	TRBJ1-2	NA	TGTGCCACCAGTGATTTGAACAGGGCGGACTACACCTTC	CATSDLNRADYTF
TRBV7-2	NA	TRBJ2-1	TRBD2	TGTGCCAGCAGCCCGACTAGCGGGAGGGCGGGTGAGCAGTTCTTC	CASSPTSGRAGEQFF
TRBV20-1	NA	TRBJ1-2	TRBD1	TGCAGTGCTCTTCCCGGGACAGGGGTGAGCTATGGCTACACCTTC	CSALPGTGVSYGYTF
TRBV12-3/TRBV12-4	few	TRBJ1-1	NA	TGTGCCAGCAGTTTGGAGGGATTCACTGAAGCTTTCTTT	CASSLEGFTEAFF
TRBV20-1	NA	TRBJ2-2	NA	TGCAGTGCGCCTGACCGGACAACGAACACCGGGGAGCTGTTTTTT	CSAPDRTTNTGELFF
TRBV15	NA	TRBJ2-2	NA	TGTGCCACCAGCAGAGATCGCCGGGGCGGGGAGCTGTTTTTT	CATSRDRRGGELFF
TRBV29-1	NA	TRBJ1-1	NA	TGCAGCGTAGGGGTTGCCACTGAAGCTTTCTTT	CSVGVATEAFF
TRBV20-1	NA	TRBJ2-4	NA	TGCAGTGCCAACCCCTCTGACTTTTCCACCAGAGACATTCAGTACTTC	CSANPSDFSTRDIQYF
TRBV5-4	once	TRBJ2-5	NA	TGTGCCAGCAGCTTGCCCGGACAGCAAGAGACCCAGTACTTC	CASSLPGQQETQYF
TRBV5-1	NA	TRBJ1-1	NA	TGCGCCAGCAGCTTGTCGCAGGTGCCGAACACTGAAGCTTTCTTT	CASSLSQVPNTEAFF
TRBV25-1	NA	TRBJ2-7	NA	TGTGCCAGCAGGGGGATGGGGGACGAGCAGTACTTC	CASRGMGDEQYF
TRBV3-1	NA	TRBJ1-1	NA	TGTGCCAGCAGCCGGAGGGTGATGGACACTGAAGCTTTCTTT	CASSRRVMDTEAFF
TRBV5-1	NA	TRBJ1-2	NA	TGCGCCAGCAGCTGGGGGGAGGGCAGCTCTGGCTACACCTTC	CASSWGEGSSGYTF
TRBV12-3/TRBV12-4	NA	TRBJ2-5	TRBD2	TGTGCCAGCACCCAGAGCGGGAGTCAAGAGACCCAGTACTTC	CASTQSGSQETQYF
TRBV5-1	NA	TRBJ2-5	NA	TGCGCCAGCAGCTTATCACTAGTGGGAGAGACCCAGTACTTC	CASSLSLVGETQYF
TRBV12-3/TRBV12-4	NA	TRBJ1-2	NA	TGTGCCAGCCTCCTTCCCGGAGGCGGCTACACCTTC	CASLLPGGGYTF
TRBV29-1	NA	TRBJ1-2	NA	TGCAGCGTTGAATCCCGGGAGGGCTACACCTTC	CSVESREGYTF
TRBV9	NA	TRBJ2-4	NA	TGTGCCAGCAGTCCTAGGGGAGCCAAAAACATTCAGTACTTC	CASSPRGAKNIQYF
TRBV29-1	NA	TRBJ2-3	NA	TGCAGCGTTGAATCACCCTCCCGGGCCGGAACAGATACGCAGTATTTT	CSVESPSRAGTDTQYF
TRBV7-9	NA	TRBJ2-7	NA	TGTGCCAGCAGCCCCCGAGGGGGCTACGAGCAGTACTTC	CASSPRGGYEQYF